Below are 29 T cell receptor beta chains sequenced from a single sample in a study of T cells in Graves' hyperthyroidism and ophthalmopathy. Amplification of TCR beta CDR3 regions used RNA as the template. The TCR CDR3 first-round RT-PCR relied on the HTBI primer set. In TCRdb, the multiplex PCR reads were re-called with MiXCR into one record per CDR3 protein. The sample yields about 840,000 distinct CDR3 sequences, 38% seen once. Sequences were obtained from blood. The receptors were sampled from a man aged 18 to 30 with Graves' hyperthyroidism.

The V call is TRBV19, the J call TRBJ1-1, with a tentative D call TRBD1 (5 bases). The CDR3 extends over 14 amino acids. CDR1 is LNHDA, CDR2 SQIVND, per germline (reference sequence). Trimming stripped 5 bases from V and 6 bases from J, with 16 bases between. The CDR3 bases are TGTGCCAGTAGTGTTGACAGTCAAGACTCTGAAGCTTTCTTT. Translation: CASSVDSQDSEAFF.

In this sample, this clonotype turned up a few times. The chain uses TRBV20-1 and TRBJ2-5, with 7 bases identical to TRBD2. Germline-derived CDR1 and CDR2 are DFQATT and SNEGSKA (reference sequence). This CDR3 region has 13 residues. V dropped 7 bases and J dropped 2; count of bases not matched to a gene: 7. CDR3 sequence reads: CSEVRRGQETQYF. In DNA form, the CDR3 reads TGCAGTGAGGTCCGGCGGGGGCAAGAGACCCAGTACTTC.

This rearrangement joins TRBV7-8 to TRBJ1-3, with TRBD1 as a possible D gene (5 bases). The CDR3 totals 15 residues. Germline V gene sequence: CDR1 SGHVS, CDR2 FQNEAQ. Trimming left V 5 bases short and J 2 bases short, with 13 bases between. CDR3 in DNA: TGTGCCAGCAGCCAAGACAGAGTACCTGGAAACACCATATATTTT. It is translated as CASSQDRVPGNTIYF.

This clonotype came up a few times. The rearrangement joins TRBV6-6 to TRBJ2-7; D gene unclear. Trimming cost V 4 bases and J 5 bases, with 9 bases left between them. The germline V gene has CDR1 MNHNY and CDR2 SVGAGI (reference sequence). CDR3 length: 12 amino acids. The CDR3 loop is CASSFPSDEQYF. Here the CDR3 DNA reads TGTGCCAGCAGTTTCCCCTCGGACGAGCAGTACTTC.

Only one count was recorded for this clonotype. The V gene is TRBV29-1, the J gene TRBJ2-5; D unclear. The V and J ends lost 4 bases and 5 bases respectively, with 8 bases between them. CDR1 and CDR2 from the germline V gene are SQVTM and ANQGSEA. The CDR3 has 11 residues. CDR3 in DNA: TGCAGCGTTGGGGCCAGCGAGACCCAGTACTTC. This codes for CSVGASETQYF.

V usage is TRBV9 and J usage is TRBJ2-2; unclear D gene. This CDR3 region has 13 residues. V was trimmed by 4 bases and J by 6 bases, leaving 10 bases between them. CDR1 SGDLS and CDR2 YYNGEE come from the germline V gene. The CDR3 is CASSQDGSGELFF. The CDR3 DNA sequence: TGTGCCAGCAGCCAAGACGGTTCCGGGGAGCTGTTTTTT.

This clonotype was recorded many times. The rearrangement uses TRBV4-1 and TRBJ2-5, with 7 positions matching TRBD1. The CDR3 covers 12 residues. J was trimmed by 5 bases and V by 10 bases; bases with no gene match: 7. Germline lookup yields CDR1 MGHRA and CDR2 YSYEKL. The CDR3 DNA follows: TGCGCCACCCAGGGGGATGGGGAGACCCAGTACTTC. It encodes CATQGDGETQYF.

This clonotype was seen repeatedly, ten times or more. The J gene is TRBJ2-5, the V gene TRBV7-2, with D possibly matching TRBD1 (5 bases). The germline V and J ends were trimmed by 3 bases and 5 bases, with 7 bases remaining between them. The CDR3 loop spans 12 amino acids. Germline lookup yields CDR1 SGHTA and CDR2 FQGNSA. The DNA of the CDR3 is TGTGCCAGCAGCTTCAAGGGGGAGACCCAGTACTTC. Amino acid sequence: CASSFKGETQYF. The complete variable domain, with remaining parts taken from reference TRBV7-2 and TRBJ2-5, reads GAGVSQSPSNKVTEKGKDVELRCDPISGHTALYWYRQSLGQGLEFLIYFQGNSAPDKSGLPSDRFSAERTGGSVSTLTIQRTQQEDSAVYLCASSFKGETQYFGPGTRLLVL.

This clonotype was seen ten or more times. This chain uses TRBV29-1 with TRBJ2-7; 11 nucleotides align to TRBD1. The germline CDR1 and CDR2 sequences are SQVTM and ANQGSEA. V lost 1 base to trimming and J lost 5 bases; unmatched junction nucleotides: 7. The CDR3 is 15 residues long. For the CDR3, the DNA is TGCAGCGTTGAAGGGGCGGGACAGGGGGAGGACGAGCAGTACTTC. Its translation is CSVEGAGQGEDEQYF.

CDR3 bases: TGTGCCAGCAGGACGGCACAAGGCAGCGGCTACGAGCAGTACTTC. Protein product: CASRTAQGSGYEQYF. V gene TRBV6-5 combines with J gene TRBJ2-7, with D maybe TRBD2 (5 bases). The CDR3 sequence is 15 residues long. Germline V lookup: CDR1 MNHEY, CDR2 SVGAGI. Trimming pared 6 bases from V and 3 bases from J, leaving 18 bases between.

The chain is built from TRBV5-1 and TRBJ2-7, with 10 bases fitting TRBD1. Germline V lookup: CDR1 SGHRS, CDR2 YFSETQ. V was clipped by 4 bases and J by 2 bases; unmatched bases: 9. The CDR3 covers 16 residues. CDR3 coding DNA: TGCGCCAGCAGCGGCCGGACAGGGGGTCCTACCTACGAGCAGTACTTC. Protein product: CASSGRTGGPTYEQYF.

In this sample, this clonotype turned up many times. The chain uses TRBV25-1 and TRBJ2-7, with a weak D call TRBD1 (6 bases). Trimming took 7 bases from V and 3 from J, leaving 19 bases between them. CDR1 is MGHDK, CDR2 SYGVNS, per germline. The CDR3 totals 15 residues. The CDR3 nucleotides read TGTGCCAGCAACCCTGATTCCAGGGGAGTCTACGAGCAGTACTTC. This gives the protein CASNPDSRGVYEQYF.

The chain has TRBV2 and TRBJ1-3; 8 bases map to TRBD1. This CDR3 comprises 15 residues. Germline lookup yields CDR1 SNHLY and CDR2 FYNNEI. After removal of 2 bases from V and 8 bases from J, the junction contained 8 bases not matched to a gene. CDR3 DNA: TGTGCCAGCAGTGAACAGCCAGGGGGCGGCTACACCATATATTTT. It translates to CASSEQPGGGYTIYF.

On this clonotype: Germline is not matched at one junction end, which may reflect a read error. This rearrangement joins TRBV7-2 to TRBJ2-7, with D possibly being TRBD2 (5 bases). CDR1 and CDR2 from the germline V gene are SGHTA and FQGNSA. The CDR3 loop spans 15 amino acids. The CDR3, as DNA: TGCGCCAGCAGCCAAGATCCGGGGAGAACCTACGAGCAGTACTTC. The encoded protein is CASSQDPGRTYEQYF.

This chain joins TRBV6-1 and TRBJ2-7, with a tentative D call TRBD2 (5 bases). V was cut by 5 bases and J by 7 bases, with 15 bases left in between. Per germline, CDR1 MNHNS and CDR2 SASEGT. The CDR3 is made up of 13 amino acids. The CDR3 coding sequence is TGTGCCAGCAGTTCGCGACTACCCTGGGAGCAGTACTTC. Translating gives CASSSRLPWEQYF.

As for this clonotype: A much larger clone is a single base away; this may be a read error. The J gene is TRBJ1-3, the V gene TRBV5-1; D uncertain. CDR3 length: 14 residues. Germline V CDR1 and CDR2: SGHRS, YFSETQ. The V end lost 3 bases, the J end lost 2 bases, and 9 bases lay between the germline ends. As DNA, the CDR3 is TGCGCCAGCAGCTACGGGCCACCTGGAAACACCATATATTTT. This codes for CASSYGPPGNTIYF. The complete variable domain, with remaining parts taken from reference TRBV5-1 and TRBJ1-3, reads KAGVTQTPRYLIKTRGQQVTLSCSPISGHRSVSWYQQTPGQGLQFLFEYFSETQRNKGNFPGRFSGRQFSNSRSEMNVSTLELGDSALYLCASSYGPPGNTIYFGEGSWLTVV.

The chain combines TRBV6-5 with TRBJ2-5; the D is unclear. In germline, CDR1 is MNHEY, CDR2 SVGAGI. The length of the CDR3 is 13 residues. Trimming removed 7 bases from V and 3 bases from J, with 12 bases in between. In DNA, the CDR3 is TGTGCCAGCACACTGACTGGTAAAGAGACCCAGTACTTC. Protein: CASTLTGKETQYF.

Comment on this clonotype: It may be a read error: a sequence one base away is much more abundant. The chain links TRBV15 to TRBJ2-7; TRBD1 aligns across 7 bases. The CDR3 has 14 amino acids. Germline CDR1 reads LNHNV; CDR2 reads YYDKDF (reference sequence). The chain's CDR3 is CATSRRDSSYEQHF. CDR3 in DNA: TGTGCCACCAGCAGGAGGGACAGCTCCTACGAGCAGCACTTC. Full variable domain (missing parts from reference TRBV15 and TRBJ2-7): DAMVIQNPRYQVTQFGKPVTLSCSQTLNHNVMYWYQQKSSQAPKLLFHYYDKDFNNEADTPDNFQSRRPNTSFCFLDIRSPGLGDTAMYLCATSRRDSSYEQHFGPGTRLTVT.

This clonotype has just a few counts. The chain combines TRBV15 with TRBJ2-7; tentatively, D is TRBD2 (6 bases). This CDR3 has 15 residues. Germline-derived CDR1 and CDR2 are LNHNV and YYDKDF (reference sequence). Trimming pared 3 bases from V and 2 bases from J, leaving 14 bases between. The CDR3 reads CATSSSGGGTYEQYF. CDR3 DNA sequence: TGTGCCACCAGCAGCTCCGGTGGGGGGACCTACGAGCAGTACTTC.

CDR3 loop: CASSEGMAGDTF. CDR3 DNA: TGTGCCAGCAGTGAAGGGATGGCGGGAGACACCTTC. The V and J genes are TRBV2 and TRBJ1-2; D not resolved. Per the germline V gene, CDR1 is SNHLY and CDR2 is FYNNEI. The V end lost 1 base, the J end lost 12 bases, and 12 bases lay between the germline ends. The CDR3 sequence is 12 residues long.

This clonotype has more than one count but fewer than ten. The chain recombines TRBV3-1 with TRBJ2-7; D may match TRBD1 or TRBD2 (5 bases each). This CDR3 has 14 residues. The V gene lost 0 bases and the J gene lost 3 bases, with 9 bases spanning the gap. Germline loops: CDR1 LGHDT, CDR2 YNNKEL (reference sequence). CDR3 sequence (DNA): TGTGCCAGCAGCCAAGATTGGGACGGCTACGAGCAGTACTTC. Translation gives CASSQDWDGYEQYF.

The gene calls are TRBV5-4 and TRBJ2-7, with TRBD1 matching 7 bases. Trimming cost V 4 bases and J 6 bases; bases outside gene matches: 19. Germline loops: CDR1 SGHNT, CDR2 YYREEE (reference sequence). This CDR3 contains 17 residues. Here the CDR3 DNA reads TGTGCCAGCAGCCCCATTCCCCCTGACAGGGTGGGCGGCGAGCAGTACTTC. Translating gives CASSPIPPDRVGGEQYF.

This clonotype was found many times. Written as DNA, the CDR3 is TGTGCCAGCAGCCTGGGACAGAAGAACACTGAAGCTTTCTTT. It is translated as CASSLGQKNTEAFF. This rearrangement joins TRBV14 to TRBJ1-1, with 7 bases aligning to TRBD1. V gave up 4 bases and J gave up 1 base; unmatched junction bases: 3. CDR3 length equals 14 residues. Per the germline V gene, CDR1 is SGHDN and CDR2 is FVKESK.

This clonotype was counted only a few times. The DNA for the CDR3 is TGTGCCAGCACTGAATGGGGGGGGAACTATGGCTACACCTTC. Translating it yields CASTEWGGNYGYTF. J is TRBJ1-2 and V is TRBV12-3 or TRBV12-4; a weak D match, TRBD1 (5 bases). CDR3 size: 14 residues. The V end lost 7 bases, the J end lost 2 bases, and 14 bases lay between the germline ends.

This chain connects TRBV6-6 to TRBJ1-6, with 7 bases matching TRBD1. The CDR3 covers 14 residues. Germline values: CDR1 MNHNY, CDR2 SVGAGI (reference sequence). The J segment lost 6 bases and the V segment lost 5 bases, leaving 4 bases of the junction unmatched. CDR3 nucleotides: TGTGCCAGCAGTACGGGACAGATTAATTCACCCCTCCACTTT. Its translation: CASSTGQINSPLHF.

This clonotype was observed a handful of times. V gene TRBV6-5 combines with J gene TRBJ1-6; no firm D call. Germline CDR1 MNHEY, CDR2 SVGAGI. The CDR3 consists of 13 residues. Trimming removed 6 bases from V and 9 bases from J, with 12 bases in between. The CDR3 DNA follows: TGTGCCAGCAGGGGAGCCCTTGGTTCACCCCTCCACTTT. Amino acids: CASRGALGSPLHF.

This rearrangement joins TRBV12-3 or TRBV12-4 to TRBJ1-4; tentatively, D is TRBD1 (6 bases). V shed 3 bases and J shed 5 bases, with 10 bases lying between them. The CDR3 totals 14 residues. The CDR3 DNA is TGTGCCAGCAGTTTTGACAGGAAGAATGAAAAACTGTTTTTT. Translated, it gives CASSFDRKNEKLFF.

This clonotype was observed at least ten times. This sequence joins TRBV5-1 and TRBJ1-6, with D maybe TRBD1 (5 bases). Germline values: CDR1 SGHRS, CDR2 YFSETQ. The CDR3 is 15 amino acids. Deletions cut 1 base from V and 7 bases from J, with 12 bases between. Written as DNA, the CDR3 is TGCGCCAGCAGCTTGTTAGGAGACAGCAATTCACCCCTCCACTTT. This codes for CASSLLGDSNSPLHF.

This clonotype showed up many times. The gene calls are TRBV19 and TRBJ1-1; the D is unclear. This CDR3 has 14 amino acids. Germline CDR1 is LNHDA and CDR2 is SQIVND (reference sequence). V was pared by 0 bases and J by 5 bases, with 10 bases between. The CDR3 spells CASSIDRGGTEAFF. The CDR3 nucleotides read TGTGCCAGTAGTATAGATCGAGGTGGAACTGAAGCTTTCTTT.